This T cell receptor (beta chain) was captured in a study of cytomegalovirus exposure and HLA in healthy donors. Findings and limits, study-wide: Three chains linked to CMV were shown in vitro to be specific for CMV antigens.

V was clipped by 4 bases and J by 1 base; unmatched bases: 4. Germline values: CDR1 MDHEN, CDR2 SYDVKM. The CDR3 sequence is 15 residues long. PCR amplification relied on 60 Vbeta primers (plus 13 Jbeta primers). Sequencing was performed with immunoSEQ multiplex PCR; in TCRdb, only in-frame clones are kept and a portion is missing. The sample has around 120,000 clones; 80% are singletons. Regarding this clone: Its cognate antigen is unknown.

Unrecorded immune exposures were likely, despite nominal health at sampling. This receptor was identified in a man aged 30-40 years in good health and CMV-seronegative. The chain couples TRBV28 to TRBJ1-1, with 9 nucleotides matching TRBD1. What was sequenced was PBMCs. The CDR3 DNA reads TGTGCCAGCAGTTCCCCGGGACAGGGGAACACTGAAGCTTTCTTT. This encodes CASSSPGQGNTEAFF.